The rows below give T cell receptor beta chains drawn from one sample of a study of T cell responses to AZD1222 COVID-19 vaccine. The assay was immunoSEQ multiplex PCR, and TCRdb's table has in-frame clones only and misses some. The sample holds about 110,000 clones, roughly nine tenths seen once. This material consisted of peripheral blood, taken on day 0 of AZD1222 vaccination. These receptors were collected from an adult in good health. Each CDR3 is given with its conserved first and last residue. Each record gives: J gene, CDR3 length, D gene, clone size, V gene, CDR3 DNA, CDR3 protein. The D gene is left open where the match is weak. Some rows mark clone size as missing; the rest say once, few, many or name a class of expanded clone.

TRBJ2-1,15,TRBD2,-,TRBV7-3,TGTGCCAGCAGCCCCGGGACTAGCGGGGGAAGGGAGCAGTTCTTC,CASSPGTSGGREQFF
TRBJ1-2,14,-,-,TRBV2,TGTGCCAGCAGGCCCGGGGGGGGGAACTATGGCTACACCTTC,CASRPGGGNYGYTF
TRBJ1-1,14,-,-,TRBV6-5,TGTGCCAGCAGGGCCACGTGGGGCACCGCTGAAGCTTTCTTT,CASRATWGTAEAFF
TRBJ1-2,16,-,-,TRBV3-1/TRBV3-2,TGTGCCAGCAGCCAAGGACTTGGGGGCCTCGGCTATGGCTACACCTTC,CASSQGLGGLGYGYTF
TRBJ1-1,13,-,-,TRBV7-6,TGTGCCAGCAGCCAACAGGGGAACACTGAAGCTTTCTTT,CASSQQGNTEAFF
TRBJ2-5,19,TRBD2,-,TRBV5-4,TGTGCCAGCAGCCCCCTCGGGACTAGCGGGGGGGCGCGGGGGGAGACCCAGTACTTC,CASSPLGTSGGARGETQYF
TRBJ1-6,15,-,once,TRBV15,TGTGCCACCAGCCGAAATCAGGGAGGAGTCTCACCCCTCCACTTT,CATSRNQGGVSPLHF
TRBJ1-2,19,-,-,TRBV4-1,TGCGCCAGCAGCCAAGACTTGGGTTATGTGGGCAGAATTTCCTATGGCTACACCTTC,CASSQDLGYVGRISYGYTF
TRBJ1-2,15,TRBD1,-,TRBV29-1,TGCAGCGTTGGCCGGGACAGGTCGCTATACTATGGCTACACCTTC,CSVGRDRSLYYGYTF
TRBJ1-5,13,-,-,TRBV28,TGTGCCAGCCGTCCGAACCTCAATCAGCCCCAGCATTTT,CASRPNLNQPQHF
TRBJ1-1,16,-,-,TRBV12-1,TGTGCCAGCAGCTTTGTGCAGGGAAAGGGTAAGACTGAAGCTTTCTTT,CASSFVQGKGKTEAFF
TRBJ1-2,13,-,-,TRBV4-1,TGCGCCAGCAGCCGGTTAGAGGGGGATGGCTACACCTTC,CASSRLEGDGYTF
TRBJ1-1,18,-,few,TRBV7-2,TGTGCCAGCAGCCCATGGTGGGGGGGGCTCTCAAAGAACACTGAAGCTTTCTTT,CASSPWWGGLSKNTEAFF
TRBJ1-4,15,TRBD1,-,TRBV7-2,TGTGCCAGCAGCTTCGCCGGGACAGGGGGCGAAAAACTGTTTTTT,CASSFAGTGGEKLFF
TRBJ1-2,14,-,few,TRBV5-1,TGCGCCAGCAGCTTGGCCCAAACAGGCTATGGCTACACCTTC,CASSLAQTGYGYTF
TRBJ2-4,15,-,-,TRBV18,TGTGCCAGCTCACCAGGTCCCCCTAGCCAAAACATTCAGTACTTC,CASSPGPPSQNIQYF
TRBJ1-4,15,TRBD1,-,TRBV7-8,TGTGCCAGCAGCTTAGGGGGACAGTTTAATGAAAAACTGTTTTTT,CASSLGGQFNEKLFF
TRBJ2-5,15,-,-,TRBV9,TGTGCCAGCAGCGTAGCGTATGGGGGTCTGGAGACCCAGTACTTC,CASSVAYGGLETQYF
TRBJ1-1,12,-,-,TRBV12-3/TRBV12-4,TGTGCCAGCAGTTTAGATGCCACTGAAGCTTTCTTT,CASSLDATEAFF
TRBJ2-1,16,-,-,TRBV24-1,TGTGCCACCAGTGATTCAGTCAGGGGTGACTACAATGAGCAGTTCTTC,CATSDSVRGDYNEQFF
TRBJ2-5,14,TRBD2,-,TRBV25-1,TGTGCCAGCAGTGTAGCGGGAGTGCAAGAGACCCAGTACTTC,CASSVAGVQETQYF
TRBJ1-5,12,-,-,TRBV7-9,TGTGCCAGCAGCTTAATGCATCAGCCCCAGCATTTT,CASSLMHQPQHF
TRBJ2-7,15,TRBD2,-,TRBV2,TGTGCCAGCAGTCCCCAGATGTCAGGACTAGGGGAGCAGTACTTC,CASSPQMSGLGEQYF
TRBJ1-2,14,-,-,TRBV6-5,TGTGCCAGCACCCCGGACAGCGGGCGAGATGGCTACACCTTC,CASTPDSGRDGYTF
TRBJ2-3,15,-,-,TRBV15,TGTGCCACCAGCAGAGATCTAGTATCATTCGATACGCAGTATTTT,CATSRDLVSFDTQYF
TRBJ2-5,13,-,-,TRBV7-2,TGTGCCAGCAGCTTCGGACTCCAAGAGACCCAGTACTTC,CASSFGLQETQYF
TRBJ2-1,13,TRBD2,once,TRBV2,TGTGCCACCAAGCGGGAGGCCGGAAATGAGCAGTTCTTC,CATKREAGNEQFF
TRBJ1-6,15,-,-,TRBV5-1,TGCGCCAGCAGCGCCGTAACAGGAGATAATTCACCCCTCCACTTT,CASSAVTGDNSPLHF
TRBJ1-6,14,-,once,TRBV6-2/TRBV6-3,TGTGCCAGCAGTTGGGTTCTATCTAATTCACCCCTCCACTTT,CASSWVLSNSPLHF
TRBJ1-3,15,-,-,TRBV6-5,TGTGCCAGCAGCCGATTCGACAGGATGGGAAACACCATATATTTT,CASSRFDRMGNTIYF
TRBJ1-2,11,-,-,TRBV30,TGTGCCTGGAGTCTCAATAGGGGCTACACCTTC,CAWSLNRGYTF
TRBJ1-1,14,-,-,TRBV9,TGTGCCAGCAGCGTAGTCCCGGGAGGAGGTGAAGCTTTCTTT,CASSVVPGGGEAFF
TRBJ2-1,11,-,-,TRBV3-1/TRBV3-2,TGTGCCAGCAGCCTGGTCAATGAGCAGTTCTTC,CASSLVNEQFF
TRBJ1-1,14,-,-,TRBV5-8,TGTGCCAGCAGCTTGGTTCGTGGGGTCACTGAAGCTTTCTTT,CASSLVRGVTEAFF
TRBJ1-2,14,-,once,TRBV3-1/TRBV3-2,TGTGCCAGCAGCCAAGACAGGGGTCTCTATGGCTACACCTTC,CASSQDRGLYGYTF
TRBJ2-3,12,-,-,TRBV5-5,TGTGCCAGCAGCCCTGTCGGAGGGACGCAGTATTTT,CASSPVGGTQYF
TRBJ1-2,18,-,once,TRBV4-1,TGCGCCAGCAGCCAAGCCCCCGGGGCGCCAAGTTCTAACTATGGCTACACCTTC,CASSQAPGAPSSNYGYTF
TRBJ2-3,12,-,-,TRBV29-1,TGCAGCTTCCGCAGGGGCACAGATACGCAGTATTTT,CSFRRGTDTQYF
TRBJ1-2,14,-,few,TRBV12-5,TGTGCTAGTGGTTCCCCGGAGACGGTCGGCGGCTACACCTTC,CASGSPETVGGYTF
TRBJ1-6,16,-,-,TRBV19,TGTGCCAGTAGCCGGAAGGAAAACTCCTATAATTCACCCCTCCACTTT,CASSRKENSYNSPLHF
TRBJ2-7,14,-,-,TRBV19,TGTGCCAGTAGTATTGGTCAGAACCTCTACGAGCAGTACTTC,CASSIGQNLYEQYF
TRBJ1-3,18,-,-,TRBV18,TGTGCCAGCTCACCGTCGGGGACCCGGGGCCTCTCTGGAAACACCATATATTTT,CASSPSGTRGLSGNTIYF
TRBJ2-2,14,-,-,TRBV19,TGTGCCACCTCACAACAGGGCTACACCGGGGAGCTGTTTTTT,CATSQQGYTGELFF
TRBJ2-7,15,TRBD1,-,TRBV7-6,TGTGCCAGCAGCTTTCTCGGGACAGGGAACAACGAGCAGTACTTC,CASSFLGTGNNEQYF
TRBJ1-4,14,-,-,TRBV5-1,TGCGCCAGCAGCTTGGCCGGTGGTGATGAAAAACTGTTTTTT,CASSLAGGDEKLFF
TRBJ1-5,15,-,once,TRBV3-1/TRBV3-2,TGTGCCAGCAGCCAAGATACGGGCCCCAATCAGCCCCAGCATTTT,CASSQDTGPNQPQHF
TRBJ2-7,14,TRBD1,once,TRBV27,TGTGCCAGCAGTTACCGACAGGGGGCGCGCGAGCAGTACTTC,CASSYRQGAREQYF
TRBJ1-1,13,-,-,TRBV11-2,TGTGCCAGCAGCTATGGGACAACCACTGAAGCTTTCTTT,CASSYGTTTEAFF
TRBJ1-5,14,TRBD1,-,TRBV6-5,TGTGCCAGCAGTTTACAGGGGGTGGATCAGCCCCAGCATTTT,CASSLQGVDQPQHF
TRBJ1-1,13,-,-,TRBV6-1,TGTGCCAGCAGTGATCAGGGTTGGGCCTGGGATTTCTTT,CASSDQGWAWDFF